The next 5 T cell receptor beta chains were all read from a single sample in a study of glioma-infiltrating T cells (TCRdb year 2016). Sequencing was carried out with an Illumina MiSeq. The iRepertoire nested amplicon-rescue multiplex PCR (arm-PCR) platform was used to amplify TCR alpha and beta CDR3 regions from RNA. The public reads were quality trimmed at Q25 with fastp and then assembled into clones with MiXCR by TCRdb, keeping productive beta chains. Every entry covers one CDR3 protein and lists the most common genes and DNA from its rows. This sample is represented by some 93,000 distinct CDR3 sequences; approximately 39% of them were singletons. Clones ranked in the top ten supply more than 30% of the sample. Sequencing was carried out using glioma tissue, nonneoplastic brain tissue, or PBMCs (not recorded which). These receptors came from a human donor with low-grade glioma or glioblastoma, undergoing nonglioma brain surgery, or in good health (not recorded which).

This clonotype was recorded at least ten times. V is TRBV7-9 and J is TRBJ2-7; 9 nucleotides agree with TRBD2. This CDR3 has 18 residues. V dropped 6 bases and J dropped 3; count of bases not matched to a gene: 18. Looked up from germline, CDR1 is SEHNR and CDR2 is FQNEAQ (reference sequence). CDR3 DNA: TGTGCCAGCAGACCCGGGACTAGCCTACCGGGGGGGGTCTACGAGCAGTACTTC. Its protein is CASRPGTSLPGGVYEQYF.

This clonotype was seen repeatedly, ten times or more. The chain uses TRBV7-9 and TRBJ2-7, with 9 nucleotides matching TRBD1. The CDR3 has 14 residues. CDR1 and CDR2 from the germline V gene are SEHNR and FQNEAQ (reference sequence). J was trimmed by 4 bases and V by 5 bases; bases with no gene match: 6. This CDR3 is CASSTQGADYEQYF. The CDR3 DNA is TGTGCCAGCAGCACACAGGGGGCGGATTACGAGCAGTACTTC.

This clonotype has ten or more counts. This chain connects TRBV6-1 to TRBJ1-1; D is undetermined. Germline V CDR1 and CDR2: MNHNS, SASEGT. The germline V and J ends were trimmed by 0 bases and 0 bases, with 8 bases remaining between them. This CDR3 is 15 amino acids long. The CDR3 coding sequence is TGTGCCAGCAGTGAAGCGGAGACATTGAACACTGAAGCTTTCTTT. Translating gives CASSEAETLNTEAFF.

This clonotype was observed many times. The chain couples TRBV5-6 to TRBJ2-5, with D perhaps matching TRBD2 (5 bases). Looked up from germline, CDR1 is SGHDT and CDR2 is YYEEEE. The CDR3 sequence is 14 residues long. V shed 2 bases and J shed 7 bases, with 15 bases lying between them. The DNA for the CDR3 is TGTGCCAGCAGCTTAACGGGGTCTTGGGGGACCCAGTACTTC. It codes for CASSLTGSWGTQYF.

This sequence joins TRBV4-1 and TRBJ2-1; no firm D call. Germline V gives CDR1 MGHRA, CDR2 YSYEKL. The V gene lost 0 bases and the J gene lost 8 bases, with 8 bases spanning the gap. The CDR3 contains 13 residues. The CDR3 here is CASSQEGRDEQFF. The CDR3 DNA is TGCGCCAGCAGCCAAGAGGGCCGGGATGAGCAGTTCTTC.